This T cell receptor beta chain was captured by sequencing in a study of blood T cell repertoires in COVID-19. About the study: Samples came from the United States, Italy and Spain, spanning acute and convalescent COVID-19.

The J segment lost 6 bases and the V segment lost 6 bases, leaving 3 bases of the junction unmatched. CDR3 length: 13 residues. TCRdb's table, derived via immunoSEQ multiplex PCR, lists solely in-frame clones and lacks some. The table has under 200,000 clones, around 87% seen once; the top ten hold 5% to 8.5%. The sample taken for sequencing was PBMCs or T cells enriched from blood (not recorded which). The V gene is TRBV12-3 or TRBV12-4, the J gene TRBJ1-5; 9 bases agree with TRBD1. The source of this sequence is a woman aged 45-65 years who had recovered from COVID-19. The CDR3 region has the DNA TGTGCCAGCAGCGACAGGGGGGGTCAGCCCCAGCATTTT. Translation: CASSDRGGQPQHF.